This TCR beta chain came from a study of cytomegalovirus exposure and HLA in healthy donors. TCRdb keeps only in-frame clones here, not all; method: immunoSEQ multiplex PCR. The sample yields 65,000 or so clones, 90% to 95% seen once. Note on this clone: Antigen unknown.

Germline V gene sequence: CDR1 MNHNS, CDR2 SASEGT. The J segment lost 9 bases and the V segment lost 3 bases, leaving 9 bases of the junction unmatched. There are 15 residues in the CDR3. The study, taken as a whole, reports: The tendency of first-cohort TCR clusters to co-occur in the roughly 120 validation repertoires was the finding of a later analysis.

The receptor comes from a woman aged 18-29 years in good health and CMV-seronegative. The material sequenced was PBMCs. The V and J genes are TRBV6-1 and TRBJ2-1; 9 bases fit TRBD2. This chain's CDR3 is CASSDILAGLSEQFF. For the CDR3, the DNA is TGTGCCAGCAGTGACATCCTAGCGGGATTAAGTGAGCAGTTCTTC.